This TCR beta chain appears in the sequencing data of a study of shared clonotypes between healthy human individuals. About the study: A couple of female and three male donors aged 18 to 49 were enrolled.

There are 16 residues in the CDR3. Per the germline V gene, CDR1 is LNHDA and CDR2 is SQIVND (reference sequence). The V and J ends lost 4 bases and 1 base respectively, with 16 bases between them. Around 32,000 T cell genomes (roughly 310 ng DNA) went into each PBMC replicate. The repertoire was sequenced with immunoSEQ multiplex PCR; TCRdb's copy has only in-frame clones and lacks some. The sample carries roughly 500,000 clones, approximately 81% recorded once. This TCR was sampled from a woman aged 40 to 49 in good health. Some clones in this sample may be carry-over from other donors' samples. J is TRBJ2-5 and V is TRBV19, with D maybe TRBD1 (6 bases). Sequenced: PBMCs. CDR3 protein: CASSTTGRGFQETQYF. CDR3 nucleotides: TGTGCCAGTAGTACTACCGGCAGGGGATTCCAAGAGACCCAGTACTTC.